This TCR beta chain was sequenced for a study of technical replicates of blood from several donors. Generated by immunoSEQ multiplex PCR, the TCRdb table keeps only in-frame clones and is missing some. The sample holds some 87,000 clones, around nine tenths seen once. This clone was counted once. This TCR was recovered from a human donor in good health. Sequencing was carried out using T cells isolated from PBMCs.

The CDR3 loop reads CASSSRGYYEQYF. The CDR3 DNA reads as TGTGCCAGCAGCTCCAGGGGGTACTACGAGCAGTACTTC. V is TRBV25-1 and J is TRBJ2-7; 7 nucleotides align to TRBD1. The V gene end was trimmed by 6 bases and the J gene end by 3 bases; junction bases not matched to a gene: 5. The CDR3 is 13 amino acids. Germline lookup yields CDR1 MGHDK and CDR2 SYGVNS.